This TCR beta chain was found in a study of CXCR3-negative and CXCR3-positive naive CD8 T cells. The naive CD8+ gate required CD45RO-CCR7+CD27+CD95- phenotype. Germline V gene lookup returns CDR1 LGHNA and CDR2 YSLEER. This CDR3 region has 16 residues. To note about this clonotype: Its matching antigen is unknown.

Findings of the study overall: TRB CDR3 properties indicated TCR strength, while surface CD5 was similar across naive subsets. Both of the naive subsets showed about the same high diversity, but memory CD8+ cells had much less.

UMI-labeled 5' RACE yielded the TRB cDNA libraries. TCRdb re-called the 5' RACE reads; one entry per CDR3 protein, DNA not given. With approximately 66,000 distinct CDR3 sequences in the sample, the ten largest clones hold about 1.5%. The chain is built from TRBV4-3 and TRBJ2-2; the TCRdb D gene call, TRBD2, has no DNA to confirm it. The source is a human donor in good health. Some clones in this sample may be carry-over from other donors' samples. The sample consisted of naive CXCR3- CD8+ T cells from blood. The sample's subset: CD45RO-CCR7+CD27+CD95- naive CD8+ T cells lacking CXCR3 (TNR3-). CDR3 region: CASSQGLARSTGELFF.